The rows below give T cell receptor beta chains drawn from one sample of a study of early T cells in non-severe SARS-CoV-2 infection. Using its own MiXCR run on the 5' RACE reads, TCRdb lists one record per CDR3 protein. Of around 55,000 distinct CDR3 sequences detected, 9.5% to 15% appear once; the ten largest clones hold around 1.4%. Sequenced material: whole blood. These receptors all stem from an adult who was a healthcare worker with PCR-confirmed SARS-CoV-2 infection or an uninfected control (not recorded which). Both conserved end residues are part of each CDR3. The D gene is left open where the match is weak. Clone size is stated in some rows and not others, as once, few, many or a class when expanded.

len | d_gene | j_gene | abundance | v_gene | CDR3nt | CDR3aa
15 | - | TRBJ1-1 | - | TRBV20-1 | TGCAGTGCTAGAGGGGAGGGCTCCTCGGCCACTGAAGCTTTCTTT | CSARGEGSSATEAFF
14 | - | TRBJ1-5 | few | TRBV12-3/TRBV12-4 | TGTGCCAGCAGTTTAGGGGGAGTTCATCAGCCCCAGCATTTT | CASSLGGVHQPQHF
14 | - | TRBJ2-5 | - | TRBV27 | TGTGCCAGCAGTTGCGAAGGGGTACAAGAGACCCAGTACTTC | CASSCEGVQETQYF
15 | - | TRBJ2-1 | many | TRBV7-6 | TGTGCCAGCAGCTTAGGGCTAGCGTGGGTCAATGAGCAGTTCTTC | CASSLGLAWVNEQFF
15 | TRBD1 | TRBJ1-1 | many | TRBV12-3/TRBV12-4 | TGTGCCAGCAGTCTCGCCAGGGGGCTAGTCACTGAAGCTTTCTTT | CASSLARGLVTEAFF
14 | TRBD1 | TRBJ2-7 | - | TRBV10-3 | TGTGCCATCAGTGAGGGACAGGTCAACTACGAGCAGTACTTC | CAISEGQVNYEQYF
16 | - | TRBJ1-1 | few | TRBV7-2 | TGTGCCAGCAGCCGCCTAAGGACAGTAATGAACACTGAAGCTTTCTTT | CASSRLRTVMNTEAFF
13 | - | TRBJ2-7 | few | TRBV29-1 | TGCAGGAGAGGGGACAAGAAGTTGTACGAGCAGTACTTC | CRRGDKKLYEQYF
14 | - | TRBJ1-1 | few | TRBV6-5 | TGTGCCAGCAACCGAGGGACGTTGAACACTGAAGCTTTCTTT | CASNRGTLNTEAFF
15 | TRBD2 | TRBJ2-1 | - | TRBV6-2/TRBV6-3 | TGTGCCAGCAGTCCGACTAGCGGGGGTTACAATGAGCAGTTCTTC | CASSPTSGGYNEQFF
18 | - | TRBJ2-2 | few | TRBV19 | TGTGCCAGTACCACCCGGATGACGTTTCCGGGGCACACCGGGGAGCTGTTTTTT | CASTTRMTFPGHTGELFF
12 | - | TRBJ2-5 | few | TRBV28 | TGTGCCAGCGGGTCTAGCCAAGAGACCCAGTACTTC | CASGSSQETQYF
15 | - | TRBJ1-3 | - | TRBV6-5 | TGTGCCAGCAGAAGGGCGCTCAGGCCCGATCACACCATATATTTT | CASRRALRPDHTIYF
13 | - | TRBJ2-1 | many | TRBV10-1 | TGCGCCAGCAGTGGGTCCAGGGCTCATGAGCAGTTCTTC | CASSGSRAHEQFF
14 | - | TRBJ1-1 | few | TRBV11-3 | TGTGCCAGCAGCCCTAAGGCCCCCTGCGACGTAGCTTTCTTT | CASSPKAPCDVAFF
14 | - | TRBJ2-3 | - | TRBV7-2 | TGTGCCAGCAGCCCCCGGTTCCACACAGATACGCAGTATTTT | CASSPRFHTDTQYF
15 | TRBD1 | TRBJ1-3 | few | TRBV7-2 | TGTGCCAGCAGCTTAGGGACAGGGCTTGAAAACACCATATATTTT | CASSLGTGLENTIYF
13 | - | TRBJ2-3 | many | TRBV18 | TGTGCCAGCTCACCCGGGAGAGGAGATACGCAGTATTTT | CASSPGRGDTQYF
15 | TRBD1 | TRBJ1-4 | many | TRBV18 | TGTGCCAGCTCACCTCGGACAGGGGAGTATGAAAAACTGTTTTTT | CASSPRTGEYEKLFF
16 | TRBD1 | TRBJ2-5 | - | TRBV28 | TGTGCCAGCACCCTAACCGGGACAGGGGTGTCAGAGACCCAGTACTTC | CASTLTGTGVSETQYF
13 | - | TRBJ2-1 | - | TRBV7-3 | TGTGCCAGCAGCTTGGGATGGTTCAATGAGCAGTTCTTC | CASSLGWFNEQFF
15 | - | TRBJ1-2 | few | TRBV7-9 | TGTGCCAGCATCAACGGAGAACTCTGGATCTATGGCTACACCTTC | CASINGELWIYGYTF
12 | - | TRBJ1-1 | many | TRBV28 | TGTGCCAGCAGTTTATGGGGGTCCCACGCTTTCTTT | CASSLWGSHAFF
15 | TRBD1 | TRBJ2-1 | few | TRBV27 | TGTGCCAGCAGTTTAGACAGGGGGCCTTCCAATGAGCAGTTCTTC | CASSLDRGPSNEQFF
13 | - | TRBJ1-6 | - | TRBV2 | TGTGCCAGCGTTCCAGGAGGATATTCACCCCTCCACTTT | CASVPGGYSPLHF
14 | - | TRBJ1-2 | few | TRBV6-1 | TGTGCCAGCAGGGAGCCGGGACACCCCGGGGGCTACACCTTC | CASREPGHPGGYTF
16 | - | TRBJ2-3 | few | TRBV5-1 | TGCGCCAGCAGCCCGGGCGTGGACTCGTTCCCGGATACGCAGTATTTT | CASSPGVDSFPDTQYF
15 | - | TRBJ2-1 | few | TRBV11-2 | TGTGCCAGCAGCTTAGACAGGACAGCTCCCAATGAGCAGTTCTTC | CASSLDRTAPNEQFF
15 | TRBD2 | TRBJ2-1 | few | TRBV11-2 | TGTGCCAGCAGCTTACAACGGGGGGGCTTAAATGAGCAGTTCTTC | CASSLQRGGLNEQFF
12 | TRBD1 | TRBJ2-3 | few | TRBV29-1 | TGCAGCGTTTCCCACAGGGGAGATACGCAGTATTTT | CSVSHRGDTQYF
12 | - | TRBJ2-5 | many | TRBV29-1 | TGCAGCGTTCGGAGACAGAGAGAGACCCAGTACTTC | CSVRRQRETQYF
14 | TRBD2 | TRBJ2-1 | few | TRBV18 | TGTGCCAGCTCAGGGACTAGCGGGGGCAATGAGCAGTTCTTC | CASSGTSGGNEQFF
15 | - | TRBJ2-5 | - | TRBV5-1 | TGCGCCAGCAGCTTGTGGGCAGGCGATCAAGAGACCCAGTACTTC | CASSLWAGDQETQYF
14 | - | TRBJ1-4 | many | TRBV12-3/TRBV12-4 | TGTGCCAGCAGTTTAACTCCAACTAATGAAAAACTGTTTTTT | CASSLTPTNEKLFF
15 | - | TRBJ2-2 | many | TRBV7-6 | TGTGCCAGCAGCTTAGGGGGAGGGAACACCGGGGAGCTGTTTTTT | CASSLGGGNTGELFF
13 | - | TRBJ2-5 | - | TRBV5-1 | TGCGCCAGCACCCGGGCCATTCAAGAGACCCAGTACTTC | CASTRAIQETQYF
18 | - | TRBJ2-6 | few | TRBV10-3 | TGTGCCGCGGGGGGCTCCGGGACAGGGCCCCCTGGGGCCAACGTCCTGACTTTC | CAAGGSGTGPPGANVLTF
15 | TRBD1 | TRBJ2-7 | many | TRBV7-9 | TGTGCCAGCAGCTTAGGTACAGGGGGCTGGGACGAGCAGTACTTC | CASSLGTGGWDEQYF
16 | - | TRBJ2-7 | many | TRBV5-4 | TGTGCCAGCAGCTTGGACCCCCGCGGGGGCGCATACGAGCAGTACTTC | CASSLDPRGGAYEQYF
17 | TRBD1 | TRBJ1-2 | few | TRBV27 | TGTGCCAGCAGTTCCCACACTGGAATGGGACAGAGCTATGGCTACACCTTC | CASSSHTGMGQSYGYTF
16 | - | TRBJ2-1 | - | TRBV6-5 | TGTGCCAGCAGTTCCAGGGGGGGACGCTCCTACAATGAGCAGTTCTTC | CASSSRGGRSYNEQFF
15 | - | TRBJ2-4 | many | TRBV21-1 | TGTGCCAGCAGCTATACAGGGGTGGCCAAAAACATTCAGTACTTC | CASSYTGVAKNIQYF
13 | - | TRBJ1-4 | many | TRBV5-4 | TGTGCCAGCAGCTTGGAGGCCGGGGAAAAACTGTTTTTT | CASSLEAGEKLFF
15 | - | TRBJ1-1 | - | TRBV12-3/TRBV12-4 | TGTGCCAGCAGTCCCGCGCTTGGGGGTATGGTTGAAGCTTTCTTT | CASSPALGGMVEAFF
11 | - | TRBJ1-1 | few | TRBV29-1 | TGCAGCGTTGAAGATAACACTGAAGCTTTCTTT | CSVEDNTEAFF